This T cell receptor (beta chain) was recorded in a study of CD8 T cells in ankylosing spondylitis. Overall study results and limits: Within matched ankylosing spondylitis synovial fluid, disease-linked clones were reportedly significantly enriched.

This clonotype was picked up many times. Its target is unknown. Germline CDR1 and CDR2: SGHTA and FQGTGA. Trimming shortened V by 2 bases and J by 2 bases, and 12 bases separated the two germline ends. CDR3 length: 15 amino acids. Quantitative 5'-RACE with molecular barcodes produced the TCR beta libraries. TCRdb re-called the 5' RACE reads with MiXCR, one entry per CDR3 protein. The sample lists about 240,000 distinct CDR3 sequences; 8.6% were seen once. The gene calls are TRBV7-3 and TRBJ2-5; unclear D gene. The sequence was obtained from a male donor with ankylosing spondylitis or in good health (not recorded which). The sequencing sample was made of blood, either unsorted or a sorted T cell fraction (not recorded which). The CDR3 bases are TGTGCCAGCAGCTTAGGTGGTGGGAAGCAAGAGACCCAGTACTTC. Amino acid sequence: CASSLGGGKQETQYF.